Listed below are T cell receptor beta chains from one sample, sequenced in a study of OX40 agonist ivuxolimab in advanced cancers. Profiling relied on immunoSEQ multiplex PCR, and the TCRdb table lists in-frame clones only, not all of them. The top ten hold roughly 0.66% of the sample, which has 50,000 to 65,000 clones, about 87% seen once. The material was CD4+ or CD8+ T cells sorted from blood, obtained in a trial of the OX40 agonist ivuxolimab. These TCRs come from an adult with an advanced solid tumor such as melanoma, head and neck, liver or kidney cancer. Each CDR3 is given with its conserved first and last residue. A D gene is named only where the DNA matches it firmly. The listing skips clone size in some rows; elsewhere it reads once, few, many or a size class.

v_gene	abundance	j_gene	d_gene	CDR3nt	CDR3aa
TRBV2	.	TRBJ2-5	TRBD2	TGTGCCAGCACCAGCGGGAGGGTAGAGACCCAGTACTTC	CASTSGRVETQYF
TRBV30	.	TRBJ2-5	TRBD1	TGTGCCTGGAGTAAGCCCCGACAGGGTTTAGAGACCCAGTACTTC	CAWSKPRQGLETQYF
TRBV14	.	TRBJ1-1	.	TGTGCCAGCAGCCAAGGTCTAAAGGACACGCGAACTGAAGCTTTCTTT	CASSQGLKDTRTEAFF
TRBV5-4	few	TRBJ2-5	.	TGTGCCAGCAGCTTGGGGGGTACGGGAGAGACCCAGTACTTC	CASSLGGTGETQYF
TRBV7-3	once	TRBJ2-1	TRBD2	TGTGCCAGCAGCTTTATACCCGCTAGCGGGAGATACAATGAGCAGTTCTTC	CASSFIPASGRYNEQFF
TRBV6-1	.	TRBJ1-1	.	TGTGCCAGCAAGGGAGGACGGCAGAACACTGAAGCTTTCTTT	CASKGGRQNTEAFF
TRBV5-1	.	TRBJ2-2	.	TGCGCCAGCAGCTTGGCGGGCACCGGGGAGCTGTTTTTT	CASSLAGTGELFF
TRBV7-9	.	TRBJ1-4	.	TGTGCCAGCAGCTTAGGAGGTGAAAAACTGTTTTTT	CASSLGGEKLFF
TRBV27	.	TRBJ1-1	TRBD1	TGTGCCAGCAGCCGGACAGGTTCGAACACTGAAGCTTTCTTT	CASSRTGSNTEAFF
TRBV5-1	.	TRBJ1-4	TRBD1	TGCGCCAGCAGCTTGGTCAGGGGGCCTGGTGAAAAACTGTTTTTT	CASSLVRGPGEKLFF
TRBV7-2	few	TRBJ2-1	.	TGTGCCAGCAGCAGGGGACTGGGGGTTAATGAGCAGTTCTTC	CASSRGLGVNEQFF
TRBV5-5	.	TRBJ1-4	.	TGTGCCAGCAGCCTTCAACAATTGGGGTCTGAAAAACTGTTTTTT	CASSLQQLGSEKLFF
TRBV19	.	TRBJ1-5	TRBD1	TGTGCCAGTAGTCCCCGGGACAGGGGATCCGGGCAGCCCCAGCATTTT	CASSPRDRGSGQPQHF
TRBV30	.	TRBJ2-3	.	TGTGCCTGGAGTCTAGGGTTCACAGATACGCAGTATTTT	CAWSLGFTDTQYF
TRBV28	.	TRBJ1-3	.	TGTGCCAGCAGTTTATTAGTACGGGGAAACACCATATATTTT	CASSLLVRGNTIYF
TRBV7-6	few	TRBJ2-7	.	TGTGCCAGCAGCTTAAGGGTAGGGGGGGGTGACGAGCAGTACTTC	CASSLRVGGGDEQYF
TRBV9	.	TRBJ2-3	.	TGTGCCAGCAGCGTAGGGGGGGCAGTCACTAGCACAGATACGCAGTATTTT	CASSVGGAVTSTDTQYF
TRBV2	.	TRBJ2-3	TRBD1	TGTGCCAGCAGCCTCACAGGGGAAGTCGCAGATACGCAGTATTTT	CASSLTGEVADTQYF
TRBV19	.	TRBJ2-7	.	TGTGCCAGTAGTTCCCAAGGGAGTACCTACGAGCAGTACTTC	CASSSQGSTYEQYF
TRBV20-1	.	TRBJ2-7	.	TGCAGTGCTGGGAACTACGAGCAGTACTTC	CSAGNYEQYF
TRBV28	once	TRBJ1-2	TRBD1	TGTGCCAGCAGTTGGGACAGGGGGCGGGGCTACACCTTC	CASSWDRGRGYTF
TRBV7-3	.	TRBJ2-2	.	TGTGCCAGCAGCTTATGGGGCGAGACGAACACCGGGGAGCTGTTTTTT	CASSLWGETNTGELFF
TRBV29-1	.	TRBJ2-1	.	TGCGCTAAGGGAGGCAGCTCCTACAATGAGCAGTTCTTC	CAKGGSSYNEQFF